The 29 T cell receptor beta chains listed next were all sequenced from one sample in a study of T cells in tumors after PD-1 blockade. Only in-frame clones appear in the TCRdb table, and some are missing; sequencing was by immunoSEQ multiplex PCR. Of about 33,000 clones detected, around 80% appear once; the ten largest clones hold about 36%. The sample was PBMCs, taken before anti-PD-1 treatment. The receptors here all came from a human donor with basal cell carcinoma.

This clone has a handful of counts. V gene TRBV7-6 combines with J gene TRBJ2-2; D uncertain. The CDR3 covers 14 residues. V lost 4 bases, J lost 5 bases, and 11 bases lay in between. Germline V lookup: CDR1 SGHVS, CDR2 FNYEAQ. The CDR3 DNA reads TGTGCCAGCAGCTACACTCCCGAGACCGGGGAGCTGTTTTTT. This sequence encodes CASSYTPETGELFF.

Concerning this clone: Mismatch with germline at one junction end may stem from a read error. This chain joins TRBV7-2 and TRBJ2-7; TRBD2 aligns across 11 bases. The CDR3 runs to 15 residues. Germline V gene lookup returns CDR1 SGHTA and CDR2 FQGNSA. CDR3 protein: CASSLAGGPIYEQYF. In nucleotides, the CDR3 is TGTGCCAGCAGCCTAGCGGGAGGCCCAATCTACGAGCAGTACTTC.

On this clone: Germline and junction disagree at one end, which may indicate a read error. The CDR3 nucleotides read TGTGCCAGCAGTTTACAAGGAGCCGGAGGCCCAATAGAGGCGTTC. This codes for CASSLQGAGGPIEAF. The rearrangement joins TRBV28 to TRBJ2-7, with a tentative D call TRBD2 (5 bases). This CDR3 comprises 15 residues. Germline V gene data show CDR1 as MDHEN and CDR2 as SYDVKM. Full variable domain (rest looked up from reference TRBV28 and TRBJ2-7): DVKVTQSSRYLVKRTGEKVFLECVQDMDHENMFWYRQDPGLGLRLIYFSYDVKMKEKGDIPEGYSVSREKKERFSLILESASTNQTSMYLCASSLQGAGGPIEAFGPGTRLTVT.

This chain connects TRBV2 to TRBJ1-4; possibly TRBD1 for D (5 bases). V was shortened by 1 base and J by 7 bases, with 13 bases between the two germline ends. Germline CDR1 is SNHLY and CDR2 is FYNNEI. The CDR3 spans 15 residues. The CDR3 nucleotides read TGTGCCAGCAGTGAAGGGGGGGGACGGCTTGAAAAACTGTTTTTT. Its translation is CASSEGGGRLEKLFF.

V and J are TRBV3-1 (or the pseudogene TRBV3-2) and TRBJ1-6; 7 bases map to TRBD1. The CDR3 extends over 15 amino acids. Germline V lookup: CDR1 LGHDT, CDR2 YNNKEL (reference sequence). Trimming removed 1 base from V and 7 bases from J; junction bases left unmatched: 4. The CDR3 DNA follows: TGTGCCAGCAGCCAAGGAAGGGGGCGGAATTCACCCCTCCACTTT. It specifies CASSQGRGRNSPLHF.

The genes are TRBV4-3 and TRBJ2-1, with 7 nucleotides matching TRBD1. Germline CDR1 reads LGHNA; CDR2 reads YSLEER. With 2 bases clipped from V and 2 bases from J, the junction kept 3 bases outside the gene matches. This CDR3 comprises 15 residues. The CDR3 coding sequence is TGCGCCAGCAGCCAACGACAGGGTCCCTACAATGAGCAGTTCTTC. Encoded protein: CASSQRQGPYNEQFF.

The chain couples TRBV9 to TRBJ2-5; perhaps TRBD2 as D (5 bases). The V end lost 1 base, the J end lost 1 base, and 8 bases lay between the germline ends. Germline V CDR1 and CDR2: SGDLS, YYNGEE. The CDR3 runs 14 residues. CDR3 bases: TGTGCCAGCAGCGTAACAGCGGTCCAAGAGACCCAGTACTTC. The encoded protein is CASSVTAVQETQYF.

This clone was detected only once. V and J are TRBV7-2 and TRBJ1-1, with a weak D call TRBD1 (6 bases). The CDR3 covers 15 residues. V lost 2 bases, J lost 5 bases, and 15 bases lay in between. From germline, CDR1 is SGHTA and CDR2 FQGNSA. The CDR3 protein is CASSLITRGATEAFF. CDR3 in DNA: TGTGCCAGCAGCTTAATAACACGGGGGGCAACTGAAGCTTTCTTT.

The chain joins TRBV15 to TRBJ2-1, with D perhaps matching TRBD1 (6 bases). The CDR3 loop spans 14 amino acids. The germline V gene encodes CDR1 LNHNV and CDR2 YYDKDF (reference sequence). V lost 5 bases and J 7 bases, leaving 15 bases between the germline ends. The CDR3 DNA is TGTGCCACCAGCGACACCGGGACAACGAATGAGCAGTTCTTC. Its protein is CATSDTGTTNEQFF.

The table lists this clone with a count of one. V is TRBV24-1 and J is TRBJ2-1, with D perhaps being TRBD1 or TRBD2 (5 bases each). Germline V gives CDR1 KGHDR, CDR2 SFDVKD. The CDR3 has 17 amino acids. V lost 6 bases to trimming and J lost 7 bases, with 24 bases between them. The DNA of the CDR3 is TGTGCCACCAGTCAGGCCCCCCGGGGACCCCTTACGAATGAGCAGTTCTTC. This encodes CATSQAPRGPLTNEQFF.

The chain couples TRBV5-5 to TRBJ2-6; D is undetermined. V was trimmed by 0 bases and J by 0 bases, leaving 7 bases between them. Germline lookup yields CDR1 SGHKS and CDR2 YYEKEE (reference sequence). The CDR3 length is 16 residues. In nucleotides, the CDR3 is TGTGCCAGCAGCTTGGACCCCGACTCTGGGGCCAACGTCCTGACTTTC. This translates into CASSLDPDSGANVLTF.

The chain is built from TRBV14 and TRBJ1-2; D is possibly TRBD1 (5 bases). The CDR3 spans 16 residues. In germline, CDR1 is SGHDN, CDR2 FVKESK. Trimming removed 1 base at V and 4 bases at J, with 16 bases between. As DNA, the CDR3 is TGTGCCAGCAGCCAAGGGCCCGAGGGGATGGTCTATGGCTACACCTTC. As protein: CASSQGPEGMVYGYTF.

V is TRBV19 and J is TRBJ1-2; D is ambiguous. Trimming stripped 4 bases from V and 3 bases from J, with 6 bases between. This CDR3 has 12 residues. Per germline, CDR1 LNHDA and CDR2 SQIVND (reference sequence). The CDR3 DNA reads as TGTGCCAGTAGTAGTAAAGACTATGGCTACACCTTC. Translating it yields CASSSKDYGYTF.

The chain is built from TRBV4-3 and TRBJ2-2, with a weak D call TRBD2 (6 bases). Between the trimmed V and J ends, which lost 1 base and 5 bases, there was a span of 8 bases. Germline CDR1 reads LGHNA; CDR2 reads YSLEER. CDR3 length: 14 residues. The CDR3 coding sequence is TGCGCCAGCAGCCAAGTACTAGCTACCGGGGAGCTGTTTTTT. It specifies CASSQVLATGELFF.

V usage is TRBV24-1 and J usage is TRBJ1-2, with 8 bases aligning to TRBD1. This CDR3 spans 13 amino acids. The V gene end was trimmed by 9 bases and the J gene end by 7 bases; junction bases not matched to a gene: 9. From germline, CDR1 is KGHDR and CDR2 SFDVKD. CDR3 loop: CATLLDRVIGYTF. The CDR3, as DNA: TGTGCCACCCTCCTGGACAGGGTAATTGGCTACACCTTC.

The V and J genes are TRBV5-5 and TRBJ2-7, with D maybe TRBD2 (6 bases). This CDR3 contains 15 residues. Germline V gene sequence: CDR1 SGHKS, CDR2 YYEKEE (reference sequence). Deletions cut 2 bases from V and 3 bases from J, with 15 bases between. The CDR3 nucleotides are TGTGCCAGCAGCTTCTTGGGGGGACGGGACTACGAGCAGTACTTC. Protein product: CASSFLGGRDYEQYF.

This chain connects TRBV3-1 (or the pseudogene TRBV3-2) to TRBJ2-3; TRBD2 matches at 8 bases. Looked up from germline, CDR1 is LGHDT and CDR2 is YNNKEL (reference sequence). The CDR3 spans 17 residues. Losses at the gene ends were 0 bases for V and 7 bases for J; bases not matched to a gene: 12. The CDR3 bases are TGTGCCAGCAGCCAAGATCTTCCGGGGGGGGCCATAAATACGCAGTATTTT. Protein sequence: CASSQDLPGGAINTQYF.

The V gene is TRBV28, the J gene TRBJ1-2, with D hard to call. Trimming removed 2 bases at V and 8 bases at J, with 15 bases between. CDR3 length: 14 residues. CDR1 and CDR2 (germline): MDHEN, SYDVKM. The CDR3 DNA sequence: TGTGCCAGCAGTTTAACCGAAATATTATACGGCTACACCTTC. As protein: CASSLTEILYGYTF.

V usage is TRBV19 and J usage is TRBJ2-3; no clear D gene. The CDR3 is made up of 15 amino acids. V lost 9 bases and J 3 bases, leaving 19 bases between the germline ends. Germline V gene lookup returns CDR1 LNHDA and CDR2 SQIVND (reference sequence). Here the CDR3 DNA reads TGTGCCAGCGGTTCTTCTCAACGAAAAACAGATACGCAGTATTTT. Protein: CASGSSQRKTDTQYF.

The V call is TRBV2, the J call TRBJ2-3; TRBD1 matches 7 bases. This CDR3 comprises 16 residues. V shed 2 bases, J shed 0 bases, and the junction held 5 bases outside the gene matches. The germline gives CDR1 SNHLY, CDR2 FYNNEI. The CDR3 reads CASSENGGQSTDTQYF. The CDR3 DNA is TGTGCCAGCAGTGAAAATGGGGGACAGAGCACAGATACGCAGTATTTT.

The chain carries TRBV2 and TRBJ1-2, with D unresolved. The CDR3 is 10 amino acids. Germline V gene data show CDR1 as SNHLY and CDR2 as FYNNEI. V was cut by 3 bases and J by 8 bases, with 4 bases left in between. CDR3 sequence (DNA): TGTGCCAGCAGTGAGGGGGGCTACACCTTC. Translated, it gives CASSEGGYTF.

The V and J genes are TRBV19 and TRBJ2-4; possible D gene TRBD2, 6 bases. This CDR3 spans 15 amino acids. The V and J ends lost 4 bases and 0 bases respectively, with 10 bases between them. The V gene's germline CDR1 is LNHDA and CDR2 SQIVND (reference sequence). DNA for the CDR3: TGTGCCAGTAGTACCCCGGGACTAGCCAAAAACATTCAGTACTTC. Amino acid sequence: CASSTPGLAKNIQYF.

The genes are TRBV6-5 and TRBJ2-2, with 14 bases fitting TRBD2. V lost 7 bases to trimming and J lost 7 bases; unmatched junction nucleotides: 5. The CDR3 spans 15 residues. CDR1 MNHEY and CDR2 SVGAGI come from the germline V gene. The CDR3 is CASTRTSGGIGELFF. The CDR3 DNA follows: TGTGCCAGCACCCGGACTAGCGGGGGGATCGGGGAGCTGTTTTTT.

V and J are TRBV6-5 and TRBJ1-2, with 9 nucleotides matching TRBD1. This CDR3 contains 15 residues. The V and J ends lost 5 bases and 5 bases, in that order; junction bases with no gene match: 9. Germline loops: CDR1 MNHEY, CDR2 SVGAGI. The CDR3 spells CASSLGQGYRYGYTF. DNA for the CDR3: TGTGCCAGCAGTCTTGGACAGGGGTATCGGTATGGCTACACCTTC.

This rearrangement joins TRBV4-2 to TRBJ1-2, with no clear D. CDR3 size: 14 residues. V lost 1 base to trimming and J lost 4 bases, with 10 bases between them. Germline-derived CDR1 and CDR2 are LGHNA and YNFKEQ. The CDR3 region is CASSQARDLYGYTF. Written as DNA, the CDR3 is TGTGCCAGCAGCCAAGCACGAGACCTCTATGGCTACACCTTC.

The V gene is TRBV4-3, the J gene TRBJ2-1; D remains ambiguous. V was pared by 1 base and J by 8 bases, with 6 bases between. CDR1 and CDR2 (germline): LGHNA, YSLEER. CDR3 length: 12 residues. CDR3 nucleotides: TGCGCCAGCAGCCAAGTGGGGTATGAGCAGTTCTTC. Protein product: CASSQVGYEQFF.

For the CDR3, the DNA is TGTGCCAGCCGTAAGGGGATTTGGGAGCAGTACTTC. Translation gives CASRKGIWEQYF. J is TRBJ2-7 and V is TRBV27, with D tentatively TRBD1 (5 bases). The germline V gene encodes CDR1 MNHEY and CDR2 SMNVEV (reference sequence). There are 12 residues in the CDR3. V was cut by 8 bases and J by 7 bases, with 15 bases left in between.

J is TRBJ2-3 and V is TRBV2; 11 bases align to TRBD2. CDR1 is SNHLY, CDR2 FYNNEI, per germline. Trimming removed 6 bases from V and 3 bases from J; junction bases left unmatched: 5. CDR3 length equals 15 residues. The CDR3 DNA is TGTGCCAGCAGAACTAGCGGGAGAGAGACAGATACGCAGTATTTT. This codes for CASRTSGRETDTQYF.

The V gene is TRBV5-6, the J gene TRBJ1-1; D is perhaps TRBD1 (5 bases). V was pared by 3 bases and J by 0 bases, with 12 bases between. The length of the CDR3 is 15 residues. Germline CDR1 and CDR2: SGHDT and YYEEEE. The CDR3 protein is CASSSLNRMNTEAFF. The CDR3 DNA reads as TGTGCCAGCAGCTCTCTGAACAGGATGAACACTGAAGCTTTCTTT.